Below, one TCR beta chain is given with its context. Antigen: not known. This CDR3 is 15 amino acids long. Unmatched junction bases numbered 5, after V lost 0 bases and J lost 2 bases. Germline lookup yields CDR1 SGHKS and CDR2 YYEKEE (reference sequence). The sample is drawn from a study of cytomegalovirus exposure and HLA in healthy donors. Study details: Drawn from HLA-typed donors, approximately 86 million unique TCRs were held in an early data release. Study results and limitations: Researchers reportedly found TCR beta sequences accurately predicted most subjects' HLA-A and HLA-B alleles. Sequencing likely generated an artifact that appeared as a cluster of highly shared sequence variants. Some TCR beta chains (more than 150 of them) were listed as cytomegalovirus-associated.

Vbeta (60) and Jbeta (13) primers were used in the PCR. The table came from immunoSEQ multiplex PCR; TCRdb's copy has only in-frame clones and leaves some out. The sample records about 150,000 clones, 81% being singletons. The chain employs TRBV5-5 and TRBJ2-7; 7 positions agree with TRBD1. What was sequenced was PBMCs. The sequence was obtained from a man between 45 and 60 years old in good health and CMV-seropositive. DNA of the CDR3: TGTGCCAGCAGCTTGGAGGGACAGCTCGCCTACGAGCAGTACTTC. This encodes CASSLEGQLAYEQYF.